These 29 T cell receptor beta chains originate from one sample sequenced in a study of blood T cell repertoires in COVID-19. Repertoires were generated with immunoSEQ multiplex PCR, while TCRdb's copy carries only in-frame clones and drops some. The data contain 190,000 or so clones, roughly 85% of them seen just once; the ten biggest clones take up approximately 19%. The sample comprised PBMCs or T cells enriched from blood (not recorded which). Every receptor here comes from a man in his forties who had recovered from COVID-19.

V and J are TRBV5-1 and TRBJ2-3, with 11 positions matching TRBD1. The CDR3 covers 15 residues. Germline assignment: CDR1 SGHRS and CDR2 YFSETQ. The trim removed 4 bases at V and 6 bases at J, leaving 7 bases unmatched. The CDR3 DNA reads as TGCGCCAGCAGCGACACCGGACAGGGGGCTGATACGCAGTATTTT. Translated, it gives CASSDTGQGADTQYF.

The J gene is TRBJ2-3, the V gene TRBV28; 7 bases map to TRBD1. The CDR3 length is 16 residues. V dropped 2 bases and J dropped 4; count of bases not matched to a gene: 9. Germline CDR1 and CDR2: MDHEN and SYDVKM. The CDR3 loop is CASSLGDRVGADTQYF. CDR3 sequence (DNA): TGTGCCAGCAGTTTAGGCGACAGGGTGGGCGCAGATACGCAGTATTTT.

CDR3 in amino acids: CASSGLTYGYTF. DNA for the CDR3: TGTGCCAGCAGCGGACTCACTTATGGCTACACCTTC. The chain carries TRBV11-2 and TRBJ1-2; D gene ambiguous. Trimming removed 5 bases at V and 5 bases at J, with 9 bases between. The germline V gene encodes CDR1 SGHAT and CDR2 FQNNGV. This CDR3 contains 12 residues.

J is TRBJ1-5 and V is TRBV19, with TRBD1 matching 9 bases. Germline V gene lookup returns CDR1 LNHDA and CDR2 SQIVND (reference sequence). Germline trimming cut 5 bases from V and 5 bases from J; bases unmatched to any gene: 10. The CDR3 runs 16 residues. CDR3: CASSGPGTGRHQPQHF. For the CDR3, the DNA is TGTGCCAGTAGTGGTCCCGGGACAGGGAGACATCAGCCCCAGCATTTT.

The chain has TRBV29-1 and TRBJ1-1; TRBD1 aligns across 8 bases. CDR1 is SQVTM and CDR2 is ANQGSEA in the germline V gene. V was clipped by 7 bases and J by 6 bases; unmatched bases: 10. This CDR3 has 13 amino acids. The CDR3, as DNA: TGCAGCGCAGTACAGGGGGAATTCGCTGAAGCTTTCTTT. The encoded protein is CSAVQGEFAEAFF.

The CDR3 DNA reads TGTGCCAGCAGCCCAAACCGGACTCCTGGCTACACCTTC. It is translated as CASSPNRTPGYTF. This chain connects TRBV7-2 to TRBJ1-2; no reliable D call. Germline assignment: CDR1 SGHTA and CDR2 FQGNSA. The ends were cut back, 5 bases at V and 7 bases at J, with 14 bases in the middle. CDR3 length: 13 amino acids.

With respect to this clone: Other DNA sequences in this sample translate to the same CDR3. The chain joins TRBV12-3 or TRBV12-4 to TRBJ1-2, with 7 positions matching TRBD1. The CDR3 is 13 amino acids. Trimming cost V 5 bases and J 2 bases; bases outside gene matches: 2. The CDR3 DNA follows: TGTGCCAGCAGTCTGGGACAGAACTATGGCTACACCTTC. Translation: CASSLGQNYGYTF.

This rearrangement joins TRBV7-6 to TRBJ2-7, with D possibly matching TRBD2 (6 bases). Deletions cut 5 bases from V and 3 bases from J, with 14 bases between. This CDR3 has 14 amino acids. CDR1 and CDR2 (germline): SGHVS, FNYEAQ. The CDR3 is CASSPLTSHYEQYF. The CDR3 DNA sequence: TGTGCCAGCAGCCCGTTGACTAGTCACTACGAGCAGTACTTC.

The rearrangement uses TRBV11-2 and TRBJ1-4, with TRBD1 as a possible D gene (5 bases). Per the germline V gene, CDR1 is SGHAT and CDR2 is FQNNGV. With 6 bases removed from V and 0 bases from J, the gap between germline ends came to 17 bases. The CDR3 extends over 17 amino acids. The CDR3 sequence is CASSLTGLIATNEKLFF. As DNA, the CDR3 is TGTGCCAGCAGTTTAACAGGTTTAATAGCAACTAATGAAAAACTGTTTTTT.

The CDR3: CASSQRRWDRGSLWNYGYTF. The CDR3 nucleotides are TGCGCCAGCAGCCAACGCCGCTGGGACAGGGGTTCTTTGTGGAACTATGGCTACACCTTC. The gene calls are TRBV4-3 and TRBJ1-2, with TRBD1 identical over 10 bases. Trimming cost V 2 bases and J 2 bases; bases outside gene matches: 17. Germline lookup yields CDR1 LGHNA and CDR2 YSLEER. The CDR3 consists of 20 residues.

The chain employs TRBV10-3 and TRBJ2-3; D is unclear. Trimming pared 4 bases from V and 4 bases from J, leaving 9 bases between. Germline V lookup: CDR1 ENHRY, CDR2 SYGVKD. This CDR3 comprises 13 residues. For the CDR3, the DNA is TGTGCCATCAGTGTCGACCGGGCAGATACGCAGTATTTT. Its protein is CAISVDRADTQYF.

The chain recombines TRBV4-2 with TRBJ2-2, with 9 nucleotides matching TRBD2. CDR1 and CDR2 (germline): LGHNA, YNFKEQ. The CDR3 is 15 amino acids. With V trimmed by 5 bases and J by 2 bases, 3 bases remained unmatched. The CDR3 DNA sequence: TGTGCCAGCAGCACTAGCGGGCGAAACACCGGGGAGCTGTTTTTT. It is translated as CASSTSGRNTGELFF.

The rearrangement joins TRBV7-2 to TRBJ1-1; D may be TRBD1 (5 bases). Trimming removed 1 base from V and 10 bases from J, with 7 bases in between. The length of the CDR3 is 11 residues. Germline V CDR1 and CDR2: SGHTA, FQGNSA. This chain's CDR3 is CASSLGGVAFF. DNA for the CDR3: TGTGCCAGCAGCTTAGGGGGGGTAGCTTTCTTT.

The chain employs TRBV3-1 (or the pseudogene TRBV3-2) and TRBJ1-1, with D maybe TRBD1 (6 bases). Germline V gene data show CDR1 as LGHDT and CDR2 as YNNKEL (reference sequence). V shed 4 bases and J shed 1 base, with 19 bases lying between them. This CDR3 comprises 17 residues. This CDR3 reads CASSPEWTWTANTEAFF. The CDR3 coding sequence is TGTGCCAGCAGCCCGGAATGGACATGGACAGCGAACACTGAAGCTTTCTTT.

The V call is TRBV18, the J call TRBJ2-7, with TRBD1 identical over 9 bases. The germline V gene has CDR1 KGHSH and CDR2 LQKENI. V was clipped by 3 bases and J by 5 bases; unmatched bases: 8. The CDR3 loop spans 15 amino acids. CDR3 DNA sequence: TGTGCCAGCTCACCCAGTCCCGGGACAGGGAACGAGCAGTACTTC. It specifies CASSPSPGTGNEQYF.

J is TRBJ2-7 and V is TRBV7-3; the match to TRBD1 covers 8 bases. The length of the CDR3 is 14 residues. The junction had 6 bases not matched to a gene; V was cut back by 3 bases and J by 5 bases. Germline CDR1 reads SGHTA; CDR2 reads FQGTGA. CDR3 sequence reads: CASSFTGQDHEQYF. CDR3 DNA sequence: TGTGCCAGCAGCTTCACGGGACAGGATCACGAGCAGTACTTC.

The chain combines TRBV6-5 with TRBJ2-1; TRBD1 matches at 11 bases. J gave up 8 bases and V 6 bases, and 9 bases lay outside the gene matches. The CDR3 is 15 amino acids. The germline V gene has CDR1 MNHEY and CDR2 SVGAGI. DNA for the CDR3: TGTGCCAGCAGCCGATTGCCGGGACAGGGGGATGAGCAGTTCTTC. Translation gives CASSRLPGQGDEQFF.

This clone was observed a few times. This rearrangement joins TRBV9 to TRBJ1-3; 11 bases match TRBD1. The CDR3 extends over 15 amino acids. The junction had 1 base not matched to a gene; V was cut back by 3 bases and J by 2 bases. The germline V gene encodes CDR1 SGDLS and CDR2 YYNGEE. The CDR3: CASSEGQGAGNTIYF. CDR3 DNA sequence: TGTGCCAGCAGCGAGGGACAGGGGGCTGGAAACACCATATATTTT.

This chain connects TRBV10-1 to TRBJ2-7; TRBD2 agrees at 11 bases. The CDR3 has 14 residues. The germline V gene has CDR1 WNHNN and CDR2 SYGVQD (reference sequence). Germline trimming cut 3 bases from V and 7 bases from J; bases unmatched to any gene: 5. DNA for the CDR3: TGCGCCAGCAGTGAAGGGACTAGCGGATGGGAGCAGTACTTC. Translated: CASSEGTSGWEQYF.

This sequence joins TRBV28 and TRBJ1-3, with TRBD1 matching over 9 bases. The germline V gene encodes CDR1 MDHEN and CDR2 SYDVKM. V shed 1 base and J 4 bases; nucleotides not matched to a gene: 5. The CDR3 length is 16 residues. CDR3 DNA: TGTGCCAGCAGTTTATCGGGACAGGGAACCGGAAACACCATATATTTT. This codes for CASSLSGQGTGNTIYF.

The chain couples TRBV10-3 to TRBJ2-7; 10 positions match TRBD2. Germline V CDR1 and CDR2: ENHRY, SYGVKD. Trimming removed 10 bases from V and 6 bases from J; junction bases left unmatched: 6. CDR3 length: 12 residues. CDR3: CASGVAGGEQYF. The CDR3 DNA reads TGTGCCAGCGGCGTAGCGGGAGGCGAGCAGTACTTC.

V is TRBV5-4 and J is TRBJ2-5; 11 nucleotides agree with TRBD2. In germline, CDR1 is SGHNT, CDR2 YYREEE (reference sequence). V shed 5 bases and J 3 bases; nucleotides not matched to a gene: 6. The CDR3 contains 15 residues. The CDR3 region is CASSRLAGLKETQYF. The DNA for the CDR3 is TGTGCCAGCAGTCGACTAGCGGGACTTAAAGAGACCCAGTACTTC.

The chain joins TRBV6-5 to TRBJ2-5; TRBD2 matches at 10 bases. This CDR3 region has 16 residues. Germline trimming cut 4 bases from V and 4 bases from J; bases unmatched to any gene: 9. In germline, CDR1 is MNHEY, CDR2 SVGAGI. CDR3 loop: CASSSLAGGYLETQYF. The DNA of the CDR3 is TGTGCCAGCAGTTCGTTAGCGGGAGGCTACTTAGAGACCCAGTACTTC.

V gene TRBV2 combines with J gene TRBJ2-1, with D possibly TRBD2 on 6 matching bases. Germline assignment: CDR1 SNHLY and CDR2 FYNNEI. The V and J ends lost 3 bases and 13 bases respectively, with 13 bases between them. The CDR3 has 12 residues. CDR3 residues: CASSEFTGRQFF. CDR3 coding DNA: TGTGCCAGCAGTGAGTTTACCGGGAGACAGTTCTTC.

This sequence joins TRBV7-8 and TRBJ2-7, with TRBD2 matching over 7 bases. The germline CDR1 and CDR2 sequences are SGHVS and FQNEAQ. With V trimmed by 2 bases and J by 0 bases, 10 bases remained unmatched. This CDR3 has 17 amino acids. The CDR3 coding sequence is TGTGCCAGCAGCTTAAGCAGGGAGCGGGGAAGCTCCTACGAGCAGTACTTC. Translating it yields CASSLSRERGSSYEQYF.

The chain has TRBV2 and TRBJ2-5, with D possibly matching TRBD2 (6 bases). Per the germline V gene, CDR1 is SNHLY and CDR2 is FYNNEI. The CDR3 covers 21 residues. V gave up 6 bases and J gave up 1 base, with 33 bases separating them. CDR3 amino acids: CASRWTARRGLNIPSQETQYF. The DNA of the CDR3 is TGTGCCAGCAGGTGGACTGCCCGGAGGGGCCTGAATATACCAAGCCAAGAGACCCAGTACTTC.

The rearrangement joins TRBV3-1 (or the pseudogene TRBV3-2) to TRBJ2-7, with 8 bases fitting TRBD1. Per the germline V gene, CDR1 is LGHDT and CDR2 is YNNKEL (reference sequence). The length of the CDR3 is 15 residues. V shed 3 bases and J 2 bases; nucleotides not matched to a gene: 6. The CDR3 DNA reads as TGTGCCAGCAGCCAGGCTGACAGGGGTCCCTACGAGCAGTACTTC. It translates to CASSQADRGPYEQYF.

The chain links TRBV5-4 to TRBJ1-1; 9 positions match TRBD1. The CDR3 sequence is 14 residues long. After removal of 4 bases from V and 5 bases from J, the junction contained 6 bases not matched to a gene. The V gene's germline CDR1 is SGHNT and CDR2 YYREEE (reference sequence). The CDR3 reads CASSRDRVGTEAFF. As DNA, the CDR3 is TGTGCCAGCAGCAGGGACAGGGTTGGAACTGAAGCTTTCTTT.

This clone was detected only once. This sequence joins TRBV29-1 and TRBJ1-3; weak D call: TRBD1 (5 bases). Looked up from germline, CDR1 is SQVTM and CDR2 is ANQGSEA. There are 13 residues in the CDR3. V gave up 7 bases and J gave up 0 bases, with 10 bases separating them. As DNA, the CDR3 is TGCAGCGCGACAGATCACTCTGGAAACACCATATATTTT. Translation gives CSATDHSGNTIYF.